This T cell receptor beta chain derives from a study of beta chain features in type 1 diabetes. Study-level findings and limits: For Type 1 diabetes patients, all four CD4+ subsets carried TCRB CDR3s that were moderately but significantly shorter. TCRB rearrangement may or may not be influenced by HLA type; here this remained unresolved. Sampled from patients, naive, central memory and Treg TCRB repertoires appeared more similar than those sampled from healthy donors. Using cDNA template may skew counts toward highly expressing activated cells.

This clone was recorded a few times. The antigen remains undetermined. CDR1 and CDR2 (germline): SGHTA, FQGNSA. The CDR3 is 13 amino acids. Losses at the gene ends were 7 bases for V and 12 bases for J; bases not matched to a gene: 11. Since all of the isolated RNA was reverse transcribed, expressed TCRB transcripts were what got sequenced. Profiling relied on immunoSEQ multiplex PCR, and the TCRdb table lists in-frame clones only, not all of them. The repertoire holds 150,000 or so clones, with 6.5% to 10% as singletons. The receptor was derived from a woman aged 18-29 years with type 1 diabetes. Sequencing was carried out using central memory CD4+ T cells from blood. The chain combines TRBV7-2 with TRBJ2-1; TRBD2 matches at 8 bases. CDR3 sequence (DNA): TGTGCCAGCACCAACGGGGAGGCGGGGGGGCAGTTCTTC. Translated, it gives CASTNGEAGGQFF.